The T cell receptor beta chain under discussion was sequenced for a study of cytomegalovirus exposure and HLA in healthy donors. General study points: Sequencing probably produced one cluster of sequence variants that were highly shared. TCR beta sequences reportedly predicted most subjects' HLA-A and HLA-B alleles accurately.

As regards this clone: Its antigen is unidentified.

Trimming shortened V by 0 bases and J by 3 bases, and 11 bases separated the two germline ends. CDR1 is SNHLY, CDR2 FYNNEI, per germline. The CDR3 has 16 amino acids. The PCR employed 60 Vbeta primers together with 13 Jbeta primers. The data were produced by immunoSEQ multiplex PCR, yet TCRdb's version contains in-frame clones alone and is incomplete. This sample has about 150,000 clones, with around 74% found just once. This receptor was obtained from a man between 18 and 35 years old in good health and CMV-seropositive. What was sequenced was PBMCs. The chain couples TRBV2 to TRBJ2-2, with a tentative D call TRBD1 (6 bases). In DNA, the CDR3 is TGTGCCAGCAGTGAAGCGCGGAAGGGGGACACCGGGGAGCTGTTTTTT. This codes for CASSEARKGDTGELFF.